Shown below are 18 T cell receptor beta chains from a single sample sequenced in a study of T cells in Graves' hyperthyroidism and ophthalmopathy. RNA transcripts provided the source from which TCR beta CDR3 regions were amplified. HTBI primers drove first-round RT-PCR of the TCR CDR3. TCRdb reprocessed the multiplex PCR reads with MiXCR, giving one entry per CDR3 protein. The sample lists some 300,000 distinct CDR3 sequences, more than 10% occurring once. Material for sequencing was blood. These receptors came from a woman between 25 and 40 years old with Graves' hyperthyroidism that later progressed to Graves' ophthalmopathy.

This clonotype was observed at least ten times. The chain couples TRBV28 to TRBJ2-4; TRBD2 is a possible D gene (6 bases). The CDR3 extends over 11 amino acids. The V end was cut by 10 bases, the J end by 9 bases, with 13 bases between. CDR1 and CDR2 from the germline V gene are MDHEN and SYDVKM. CDR3 in amino acids: CATREAGIQYF. The CDR3 DNA follows: TGTGCCACGAGGGAGGCAGGCATTCAGTACTTC.

V and J are TRBV20-1 and TRBJ2-5; the D gene is possibly TRBD1 (5 bases). Germline CDR1 is DFQATT and CDR2 is SNEGSKA (reference sequence). Trimming left V 3 bases short and J 3 bases short, with 11 bases between. The length of the CDR3 is 13 residues. The CDR3 DNA reads TGCAGTGCTAGGGATCAGGGTAAAGAGACCCAGTACTTC. Protein sequence: CSARDQGKETQYF.

This clonotype has ten or more counts. J is TRBJ1-1 and V is TRBV27; TRBD1 is a possible D gene (6 bases). V lost 4 bases and J 1 base, leaving 10 bases between the germline ends. The CDR3 runs 14 residues. CDR1 is MNHEY, CDR2 SMNVEV, per germline (reference sequence). The chain's CDR3 is CASSWTASNTEAFF. CDR3 in DNA: TGTGCCAGCAGTTGGACAGCCTCGAACACTGAAGCTTTCTTT.

This clonotype showed up many times. The chain links TRBV28 to TRBJ2-1, with 9 positions matching TRBD2. CDR3 length equals 18 residues. Germline-derived CDR1 and CDR2 are MDHEN and SYDVKM. J gave up 9 bases and V 4 bases, and 19 bases lay outside the gene matches. The CDR3 DNA reads TGTGCCAGCAGTTCGAACGGTGCGGGAGGGCCTCGCGGGGGTGAGCAGTTCTTC. It is translated as CASSSNGAGGPRGGEQFF.

The gene calls are TRBV3-1 and TRBJ1-1; D possibly corresponds to TRBD1 (6 bases). From germline, CDR1 is LGHDT and CDR2 YNNKEL (reference sequence). CDR3 length: 13 amino acids. With 4 bases removed from V and 5 bases from J, the gap between germline ends came to 11 bases. This CDR3 is CASSPRQVTEAFF. CDR3 DNA: TGTGCCAGCAGCCCGCGACAGGTGACTGAAGCTTTCTTT.

At least ten counts were recorded for this clonotype. The chain employs TRBV3-1 and TRBJ1-2, with D hard to call. The CDR3 extends over 11 amino acids. V was clipped by 4 bases and J by 8 bases, with 8 bases between them. CDR1 and CDR2 (germline): LGHDT, YNNKEL (reference sequence). The CDR3 nucleotides are TGTGCCAGCAGCCTTTTTGGCGGCTACACCTTC. Protein product: CASSLFGGYTF.

This clonotype was observed many times. The chain joins TRBV3-1 to TRBJ1-2; D possibly corresponds to TRBD1 (5 bases). This CDR3 spans 13 amino acids. From germline, CDR1 is LGHDT and CDR2 YNNKEL (reference sequence). V lost 5 bases to trimming and J lost 6 bases, with 13 bases between them. CDR3 region: CASSSGRWDGYTF. CDR3 coding DNA: TGTGCCAGCAGCTCGGGACGGTGGGATGGCTACACCTTC.

This clonotype was counted many times. The V gene is TRBV4-3, the J gene TRBJ2-7, with a tentative D call TRBD2 (6 bases). V lost 0 bases, J lost 2 bases, and 11 bases lay in between. The CDR3 covers 15 residues. Germline values: CDR1 LGHNA, CDR2 YSLEER. The CDR3 here is CASSQERDFPYEQYF. CDR3 DNA: TGCGCCAGCAGCCAAGAACGGGACTTTCCCTACGAGCAGTACTTC.

This clonotype occurred many times. As the CDR3 is not closed by the conserved phenylalanine or tryptophan, this likely results from a read error. CDR3 nucleotide sequence: TGTGCCAGCAGCGCCGGGGGCGGGACAGGGACCTACGAGCAGTACCTC. This translates into CASSAGGGTGTYEQYL. V gene TRBV7-2 combines with J gene TRBJ2-7, with TRBD1 matching over 9 bases. CDR3 size: 16 residues. Germline trimming cut 5 bases from V and 2 bases from J; bases unmatched to any gene: 10. Germline lookup yields CDR1 SGHTA and CDR2 FQGNSA.

This clonotype was detected a few times. The chain is built from TRBV15 and TRBJ1-6, with TRBD1 identical over 8 bases. CDR3 length: 13 amino acids. The germline V gene has CDR1 LNHNV and CDR2 YYDKDF (reference sequence). Germline trimming cut 6 bases from V and 10 bases from J; bases unmatched to any gene: 5. Here the CDR3 reads CATRQGAQSPLHF. DNA of the CDR3: TGTGCCACCAGGCAGGGGGCGCAATCACCCCTCCACTTT.

The V and J genes are TRBV7-9 and TRBJ2-1; possibly TRBD1 or TRBD2 for D (5 bases each). The CDR3 is 16 residues long. Trimming stripped 7 bases from V and 5 bases from J, with 21 bases between. Germline V gives CDR1 SEHNR, CDR2 FQNEAQ (reference sequence). The DNA of the CDR3 is TGTGCCAGCACCTCGAGGGTCTGGGGCCAGAACAATGAGCAGTTCTTC. It specifies CASTSRVWGQNNEQFF.

This clonotype was found a few times. This rearrangement joins TRBV9 to TRBJ2-5; 7 bases fit TRBD1. The V gene end was trimmed by 7 bases and the J gene end by 0 bases; junction bases not matched to a gene: 6. This CDR3 spans 14 amino acids. Germline loops: CDR1 SGDLS, CDR2 YYNGEE. CDR3 in amino acids: CASGRDRYQETQYF. DNA for the CDR3: TGTGCCAGCGGCCGGGACAGATACCAAGAGACCCAGTACTTC.

The table lists this clonotype with many counts. V usage is TRBV12-3 or TRBV12-4 and J usage is TRBJ1-1; TRBD1 aligns across 9 bases. J lost 3 bases, V lost 6 bases, and 2 bases had no gene match. The CDR3 has 13 residues. CDR3 region: CASRGTGYTEAFF. CDR3 in DNA: TGTGCCAGCAGGGGGACAGGGTACACTGAAGCTTTCTTT.

The table lists this clonotype with many counts. This chain joins TRBV7-9 and TRBJ2-7; no firm D call. The CDR3 totals 11 residues. Trimming took 7 bases from V and 3 from J, leaving 7 bases between them. CDR1 is SEHNR and CDR2 is FQNEAQ in the germline V gene (reference sequence). In DNA form, the CDR3 reads TGTGCCAGCACCCCCCTCTACGAGCAGTACTTC. This translates into CASTPLYEQYF.

The table lists this clonotype with many counts. The chain employs TRBV18 and TRBJ2-7; D unresolved. This CDR3 has 16 amino acids. The V gene lost 2 bases and the J gene lost 0 bases, with 14 bases spanning the gap. Germline loops: CDR1 KGHSH, CDR2 LQKENI. The CDR3 protein is CASSPFQSLSSYEQYF. The CDR3 DNA reads TGTGCCAGCTCACCATTCCAGTCCCTAAGCTCCTACGAGCAGTACTTC.

This clonotype was seen ten or more times. The chain recombines TRBV30 with TRBJ1-2; D might be TRBD1 (6 bases). V lost 2 bases, J lost 4 bases, and 14 bases lay in between. Germline lookup yields CDR1 GTSNPN and CDR2 SVGIG (reference sequence). The CDR3 is 14 residues long. The chain's CDR3 is CAWSKGGKGYGYTF. The CDR3 nucleotides read TGTGCCTGGAGTAAGGGGGGAAAAGGCTATGGCTACACCTTC. Variable domain in full (rest from reference TRBV30 and TRBJ1-2): SQTIHQWPATLVQPVGSPLSLECTVEGTSNPNLYWYRQAAGRGLQLLFYSVGIGQISSEVPQNLSASRPQDRQFILSSKKLLLSDSGFYLCAWSKGGKGYGYTFGSGTRLTVV.

The sample holds a few counts of this clonotype. The chain couples TRBV4-1 to TRBJ2-1; D gene unclear. From germline, CDR1 is MGHRA and CDR2 YSYEKL. CDR3 length: 14 residues. V was clipped by 0 bases and J by 10 bases, with 13 bases between them. The CDR3: CASSQEFVGVEQFF. CDR3 coding DNA: TGCGCCAGCAGCCAAGAATTCGTCGGAGTAGAGCAGTTCTTC.

This clonotype occurred many times. The rearrangement joins TRBV5-1 to TRBJ1-1; D remains ambiguous. This CDR3 spans 13 amino acids. V was trimmed by 2 bases and J by 1 base, leaving 6 bases between them. CDR1 and CDR2 (germline): SGHRS, YFSETQ. CDR3 bases: TGCGCCAGCAGCTTCCAGAGGAACACTGAAGCTTTCTTT. Amino acids: CASSFQRNTEAFF.